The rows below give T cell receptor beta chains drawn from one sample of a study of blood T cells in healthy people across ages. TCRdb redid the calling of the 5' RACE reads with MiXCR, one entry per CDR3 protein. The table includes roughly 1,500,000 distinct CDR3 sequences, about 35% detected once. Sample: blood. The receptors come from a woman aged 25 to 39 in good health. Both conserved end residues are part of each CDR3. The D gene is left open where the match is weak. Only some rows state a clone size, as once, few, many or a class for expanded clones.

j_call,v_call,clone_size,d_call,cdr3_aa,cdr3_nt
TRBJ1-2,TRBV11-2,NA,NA,CASSLDRGAGQMGDYGYTF,TGTGCCAGCAGCTTAGATCGGGGAGCAGGCCAAATGGGGGACTATGGCTACACCTTC
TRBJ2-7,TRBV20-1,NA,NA,CIAEPEFSSYEQYF,TGCATAGCAGAACCAGAGTTTAGCTCCTACGAGCAGTACTTC
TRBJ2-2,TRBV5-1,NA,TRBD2,CASSSSTSGGSGGELFF,TGCGCCAGCAGCTCCTCGACTAGCGGGGGGTCTGGCGGGGAGCTGTTTTTT
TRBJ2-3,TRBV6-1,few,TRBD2,CASILWTGVASGTDTQYF,TGTGCCAGCATCCTTTGGACCGGGGTGGCTAGCGGAACAGATACGCAGTATTTT
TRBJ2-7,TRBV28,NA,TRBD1,CASSSLPGQGGYEQYF,TGTGCCAGCAGTTCACTCCCGGGACAGGGGGGCTACGAGCAGTACTTC
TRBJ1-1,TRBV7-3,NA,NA,CASSPPKSTEAFF,TGTGCCAGCAGCCCCCCCAAGAGTACTGAAGCTTTCTTT
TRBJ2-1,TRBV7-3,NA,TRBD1,CASSYLGTGVTNERFF,TGTGCCAGCAGCTACCTAGGGACAGGTGTAACTAATGAGCGGTTCTTC
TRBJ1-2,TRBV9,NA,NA,CASSVYYDGTYGGYTF,TGTGCCAGCAGCGTCTATTACGACGGGACCTATGGAGGCTACACCTTC
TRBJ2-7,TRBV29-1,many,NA,CSAEVATYEQYF,TGCAGCGCCGAGGTAGCGACCTACGAGCAGTACTTC
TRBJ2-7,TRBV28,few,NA,CASSHQGSSYEQYF,TGTGCCAGCAGTCACCAAGGGAGCTCCTACGAGCAGTACTTC
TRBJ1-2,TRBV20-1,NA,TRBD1,CSAPGTGENYGYTF,TGCAGTGCGCCCGGGACAGGGGAGAACTATGGCTACACCTTC
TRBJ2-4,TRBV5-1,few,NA,CASRAPAGIQYF,TGCGCCAGCAGGGCCCCTGCCGGCATTCAGTACTTC
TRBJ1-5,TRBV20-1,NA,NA,CSAMPGGSTNQPQHF,TGCAGTGCTATGCCCGGTGGGTCGACCAATCAGCCCCAGCATTTT
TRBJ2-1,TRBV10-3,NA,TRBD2,CAVGVAGNEQFF,TGTGCCGTAGGGGTAGCGGGAAATGAGCAGTTCTTC
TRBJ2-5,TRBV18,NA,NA,CASSPTRGPQETQYF,TGTGCCAGCTCACCAACGCGGGGGCCCCAGGAGACCCAGTACTTC
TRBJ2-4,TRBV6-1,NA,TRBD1,CASSEGLGQGAWLAKNIQYF,TGTGCCAGCAGTGAAGGGCTGGGACAGGGAGCTTGGCTCGCCAAAAACATTCAGTACTTC
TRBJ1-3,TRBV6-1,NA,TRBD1,CASSVGGQGRNTIYF,TGTGCCAGCAGTGTCGGGGGACAGGGACGGAACACCATATATTTT
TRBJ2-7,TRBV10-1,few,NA,CASSELSGDYEQYF,TGCGCCAGCAGTGAGCTATCAGGGGACTACGAGCAGTACTTC
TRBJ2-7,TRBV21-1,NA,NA,CASSKGRLLKDYEQYF,TGTGCCAGCAGCAAAGGGCGGCTCCTTAAAGATTACGAGCAGTACTTC
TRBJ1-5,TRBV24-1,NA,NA,CATSDRTDQPQHF,TGTGCCACCAGTGATCGGACAGATCAGCCCCAGCATTTT
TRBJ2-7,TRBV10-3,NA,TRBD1,CAIKQGTGYSYEQYF,TGTGCCATCAAACAGGGGACAGGGTATTCCTACGAGCAGTACTTC
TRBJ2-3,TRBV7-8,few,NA,CASSWGARDTQYF,TGTGCCAGCAGCTGGGGGGCAAGGGATACGCAGTATTTT
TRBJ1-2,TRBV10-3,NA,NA,CATAEENYGYTF,TGTGCCACCGCCGAAGAGAACTATGGCTACACCTTC
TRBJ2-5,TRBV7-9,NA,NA,CASSLDQSEETQYF,TGTGCCAGCAGCTTAGATCAGTCCGAAGAGACCCAGTACTTC
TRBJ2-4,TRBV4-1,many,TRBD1,CASSQGQGAMAKNIQYF,TGCGCCAGCAGCCAAGGACAGGGGGCCATGGCCAAAAACATTCAGTACTTC
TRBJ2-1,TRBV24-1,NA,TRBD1,CATSDGDSRYNEQFF,TGTGCCACCAGTGATGGGGACAGTAGATACAATGAGCAGTTCTTC
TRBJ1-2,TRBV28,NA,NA,CASSLYDYGYTF,TGTGCCAGCAGTTTATATGACTATGGCTACACCTTC
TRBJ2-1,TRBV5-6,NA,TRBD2,CASSLLRLAGGNEQFF,TGTGCCAGCAGCTTACTTCGACTAGCGGGAGGCAATGAGCAGTTCTTC
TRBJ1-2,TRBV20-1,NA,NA,CSARSSQGYGYTF,TGCAGTGCTAGATCGTCCCAGGGGTATGGCTACACCTTC
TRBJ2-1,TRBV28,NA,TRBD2,CASSAPTSGRAGEQFF,TGTGCCAGCAGTGCGCCGACTAGCGGGAGGGCCGGGGAGCAGTTCTTC
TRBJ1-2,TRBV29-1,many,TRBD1,CSVFRDRGGYGYTF,TGCAGCGTTTTTCGCGACAGGGGAGGTTATGGCTACACCTTC
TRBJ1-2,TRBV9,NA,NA,CASSLPPFTTGYTF,TGTGCCAGCAGTCTCCCACCTTTTACGACCGGCTACACCTTC
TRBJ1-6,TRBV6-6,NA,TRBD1,CASSYGGTDNSPLHF,TGTGCCAGCAGTTACGGTGGGACAGATAATTCACCCCTCCACTTT
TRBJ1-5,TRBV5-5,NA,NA,CASSLKGGNQPQHF,TGTGCCAGCAGCTTGAAGGGTGGAAATCAGCCCCAGCATTTT
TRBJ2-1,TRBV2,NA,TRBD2,CASSVSGRPYNEQFF,TGTGCCAGCAGTGTAAGCGGGAGACCCTACAATGAGCAGTTCTTC
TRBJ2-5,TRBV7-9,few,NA,CASSLEAVETQYF,TGTGCCAGCAGCTTAGAGGCAGTAGAGACCCAGTACTTC
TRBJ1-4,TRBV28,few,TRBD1,CASGGGQGVEKLFF,TGTGCCAGCGGAGGTGGACAGGGGGTTGAAAAACTGTTTTTT
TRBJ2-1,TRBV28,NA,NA,CASSALQPYNEQFF,TGTGCCAGCAGCGCCCTGCAGCCATACAATGAGCAGTTCTTC
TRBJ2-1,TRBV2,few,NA,CASRRSSYNEQFF,TGTGCCAGCCGTAGGAGCTCCTACAATGAGCAGTTCTTC
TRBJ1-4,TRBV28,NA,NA,CASSYDHNEKLFF,TGTGCCAGCAGTTACGACCATAATGAAAAACTGTTTTTT
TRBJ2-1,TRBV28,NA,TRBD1,CASSFTGQAKQFF,TGTGCCAGCAGTTTTACCGGACAGGCCAAGCAGTTCTTC
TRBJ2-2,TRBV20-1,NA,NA,CSARAQSGTYRSTGELFF,TGCAGTGCTAGAGCCCAATCCGGGACATATAGATCAACCGGGGAGCTGTTTTTT
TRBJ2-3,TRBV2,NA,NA,CASRAYSEGIDTQYF,TGTGCCAGCAGAGCTTACAGTGAAGGGATAGATACGCAGTATTTT
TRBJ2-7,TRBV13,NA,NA,CASSLVGSRRGLSCEQYF,TGTGCCAGCAGCTTAGTAGGCTCGCGCAGAGGGTTATCCTGCGAGCAGTACTTC
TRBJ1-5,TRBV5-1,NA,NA,CASSLVGLGASNQPQHF,TGCGCCAGCAGCTTGGTTGGATTGGGGGCAAGCAATCAGCCCCAGCATTTT
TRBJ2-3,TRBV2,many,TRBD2,CASSPTGLAGGQDTQYF,TGTGCCAGCAGCCCGACCGGACTAGCGGGGGGGCAAGATACGCAGTATTTT
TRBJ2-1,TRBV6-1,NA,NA,CASSEIPASSYNEQFF,TGTGCCAGCAGTGAAATCCCAGCCAGCTCCTACAATGAGCAGTTCTTC
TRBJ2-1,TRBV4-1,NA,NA,CASSQPLRGLNEQFF,TGCGCCAGCAGCCAGCCTTTGAGGGGTTTGAATGAGCAGTTCTTC
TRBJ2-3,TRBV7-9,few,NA,CASSSTGNTDTQYF,TGTGCCAGCAGCTCCACGGGCAACACAGATACGCAGTATTTT
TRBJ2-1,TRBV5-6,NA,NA,CASSPPPGASYNERFF,TGTGCCAGCAGCCCTCCTCCGGGGGCGTCCTACAATGAGCGGTTCTTC
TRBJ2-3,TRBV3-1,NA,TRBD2,CASSPTGTSLPDGQYF,TGTGCCAGCAGCCCGACCGGGACTAGTCTCCCTGATGGGCAGTATTTT
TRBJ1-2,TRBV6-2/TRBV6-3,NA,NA,CASSNSGGYTF,TGTGCCAGCAGCAATTCGGGAGGCTACACCTTC
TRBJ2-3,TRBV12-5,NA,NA,CASAFTGGDSDTQYF,TGTGCTAGTGCTTTCACTGGCGGGGACTCAGATACGCAGTATTTT
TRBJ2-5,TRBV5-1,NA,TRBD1,CASSWDRKGTQYF,TGCGCCAGCAGCTGGGACAGAAAGGGGACCCAGTACTTC
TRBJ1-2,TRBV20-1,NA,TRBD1,CSASMGTGNYGYTF,TGCAGTGCTTCAATGGGGACAGGAAACTATGGCTACACCTTC
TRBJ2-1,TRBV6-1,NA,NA,CASSPQRSNYNEQFF,TGTGCCAGCAGTCCCCAAAGGAGTAACTACAATGAGCAGTTCTTC
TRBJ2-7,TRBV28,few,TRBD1,CASTYSGGSNYEQYF,TGTGCCAGCACCTATTCAGGGGGTTCGAACTACGAGCAGTACTTC